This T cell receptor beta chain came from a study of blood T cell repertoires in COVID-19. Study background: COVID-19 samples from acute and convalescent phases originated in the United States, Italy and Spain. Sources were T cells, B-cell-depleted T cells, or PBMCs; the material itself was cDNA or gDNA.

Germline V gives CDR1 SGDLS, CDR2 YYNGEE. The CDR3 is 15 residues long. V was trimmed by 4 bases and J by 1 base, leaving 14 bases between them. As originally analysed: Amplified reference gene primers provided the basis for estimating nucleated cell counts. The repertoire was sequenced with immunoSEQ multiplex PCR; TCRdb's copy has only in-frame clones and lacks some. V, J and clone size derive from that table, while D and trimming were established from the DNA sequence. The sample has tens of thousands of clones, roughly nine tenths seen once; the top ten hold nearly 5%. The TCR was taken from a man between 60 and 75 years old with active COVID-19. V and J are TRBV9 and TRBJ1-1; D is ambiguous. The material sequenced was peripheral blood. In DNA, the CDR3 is TGTGCCAGCAGCCCTAGACCCCCTGCGAACACTGAAGCTTTCTTT. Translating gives CASSPRPPANTEAFF.